The sequence of this TCR beta chain was determined in a study of T cell responses to AZD1222 COVID-19 vaccine. Whole-study results and caveats: Repertoires were obtained only post-peak T cell response. Among vaccine-associated CD4 TCRs, coverage spanned spike, with dominance at 160-218 and 743-854. Baseline testing showed seropositivity in only six AZD1222 recipients. The reported proportion of spike-specific TCRs targeting unmutated variant regions was nearly half.

This CDR3 has 14 amino acids. From germline, CDR1 is SGHAT and CDR2 FQNNGV. Repertoires were generated with immunoSEQ multiplex PCR, while TCRdb's copy carries only in-frame clones and drops some. The sample has 130,000 to 150,000 clones; 85% to 95% are singletons. This clone has a handful of counts. The antigen remains unidentified. Germline and junction disagree at one end, which may indicate a read error. This chain connects TRBV11-2 to TRBJ2-5, with TRBD2 matching 11 bases. The starting material was peripheral blood, obtained on day 0 of AZD1222 vaccination. The clonotype was recovered from an adult in good health. The CDR3 reads CASSLAGGPKTQYF. The CDR3 DNA is TGTGCCAGCAGTTTAGCGGGGGGGCCGAAGACCCAGTACTTC. The variable domain in full, with the rest retrieved from reference TRBV11-2 and TRBJ2-5, is EAGVAQSPRYKIIEKRQSVAFWCNPISGHATLYWYQQILGQGPKLLIQFQNNGVVDDSQLPKDRFSAERLKGVDSTLKIQPAKLEDSAVYLCASSLAGGPKTQYFGPGTRLLVL.